A selection of T cell receptor beta chains follows, all from one sample in a study of T cell changes during pregnancy in multiple sclerosis. TCRdb's copy holds only in-frame clones and misses some; the assay was immunoSEQ multiplex PCR. The table records more than 65,000 clones, 90% to 95% of them present only once. The sequences come from peripheral blood, collected in the second trimester of pregnancy. The receptor set was obtained from a female donor with multiple sclerosis, enrolled in a pregnancy study. The CDR3 runs from the conserved cysteine through the conserved F or W. Each record gives: V gene, J gene, CDR3 length, D gene, clone size, CDR3 DNA, CDR3 protein. D genes are given only for firm matches. Only some rows state a clone size, as once, few, many or a class for expanded clones.

>TRBV27|TRBJ2-7|15|.|once
TGTGCCAGCAGGGGGCCGGTGGCAGGGTCATGGGAGCAGTACTTC
CASRGPVAGSWEQYF
>TRBV15|TRBJ1-3|15|TRBD1|.
TGTGCCACCAGCAGCGACAGGGGAACTGGAAACACCATATATTTT
CATSSDRGTGNTIYF
>TRBV6-1|TRBJ2-2|15|.|.
TGTGCCAGCAGCGACGACGGGACAACGACCGGGGAGCTGTTTTTT
CASSDDGTTTGELFF
>TRBV23-1|TRBJ2-7|12|TRBD1|.
TGCGCCAGCAGGACAGGGGGCTACGAGCAGTACTTC
CASRTGGYEQYF
>TRBV30|TRBJ2-5|15|TRBD2|.
TGTGCCTGGAGTCGGACTAGCGGGACAGGGGAGACCCAGTACTTC
CAWSRTSGTGETQYF
>TRBV19|TRBJ1-5|15|.|.
TGTGCCAGTAGGTCAGCCCAGGGAAGCAATCAGCCCCAGCATTTT
CASRSAQGSNQPQHF
>TRBV7-2|TRBJ1-1|15|.|.
TGTGCCAGCAGCTGGGGCAGACGGGTGAACACTGAAGCTTTCTTT
CASSWGRRVNTEAFF
>TRBV27|TRBJ2-1|12|.|.
TGTGCCAGCAGTTGGGGGCAGGATGAGCAGTTCTTC
CASSWGQDEQFF
>TRBV10-2|TRBJ1-5|14|TRBD1|.
TGCGCCAGCAGAGAGGGACAGGTCAATCAGCCCCAGCATTTT
CASREGQVNQPQHF
>TRBV7-9|TRBJ1-4|15|TRBD1|.
TGTGCCAGCAGCTTATGGACAGGAGGCGATGAAAAACTGTTTTTT
CASSLWTGGDEKLFF
>TRBV11-2|TRBJ2-2|15|TRBD2|.
TGTGCCAGCAGCTCACTAGCGGGAGAAACCGGGGAGCTGTTTTTT
CASSSLAGETGELFF
>TRBV5-6|TRBJ2-7|11|.|.
TGTGCCAGCAGCTTCCCATACGAGCAGTACTTC
CASSFPYEQYF
>TRBV5-6|TRBJ1-1|11|.|.
TGTGCCAGCAGCTTAGCCACTGAAGCTTTCTTT
CASSLATEAFF
>TRBV7-8|TRBJ1-1|15|TRBD1|.
TGTGCCAGCAGCACCGGACAGGGCGCCAACACTGAAGCTTTCTTT
CASSTGQGANTEAFF
>TRBV7-9|TRBJ2-7|13|.|once
TGTGCCAGCAGCTACCTAGGAAGGAACGAGCAGTACTTC
CASSYLGRNEQYF
>TRBV25-1|TRBJ1-5|14|.|.
TGTGCCAGCAGTCTAGGGACTAGTAATCAGCCCCAGCATTTT
CASSLGTSNQPQHF
>TRBV5-1|TRBJ2-3|13|.|.
TGCGCCAGCAGCTTGGAGAGCCCAGATACGCAGTATTTT
CASSLESPDTQYF
>TRBV28|TRBJ1-1|14|.|.
TGTGCCAGCAGGCGCCCCGCAGGGGAAACTGAAGCTTTCTTT
CASRRPAGETEAFF
>TRBV19|TRBJ2-3|17|TRBD2|.
TGTGCCAGTAGTGCGGGACTAGCGGGAGGTAGCACAGATACGCAGTATTTT
CASSAGLAGGSTDTQYF
>TRBV6-1|TRBJ1-2|15|.|.
TGTGCCAGCAGTTTAGACAGGTCCGCTTTTTCTGGCTACACCTTC
CASSLDRSAFSGYTF
>TRBV5-1|TRBJ1-1|13|.|.
TGCGCCAGCAGCCCCGGGACACCGGAGAGGGCTTTCTTT
CASSPGTPERAFF
>TRBV5-1|TRBJ2-7|15|TRBD1|.
TGCGCCAGCAGCCCTAACCGGGACAGGGGAAGGGAGCAGTACTTC
CASSPNRDRGREQYF
>TRBV5-6|TRBJ2-1|17|.|.
TGTGCCAGCAGCTTGTTTACAGGGGCGACCGGGGGAAATGAGCAGTTCTTC
CASSLFTGATGGNEQFF
>TRBV5-1|TRBJ2-7|13|.|.
TGCGCCAGCAGCTTGGCCCGCGAATACGAGCAGTACTTC
CASSLAREYEQYF
>TRBV27|TRBJ2-7|14|.|.
TGTGCCAGCAGTGGGGCAAAAGGGTCCTACGAGCAGTACTTC
CASSGAKGSYEQYF
>TRBV5-1|TRBJ2-1|16|TRBD1|.
TGCGCCAGCAGCTCTCGACAGGGTCGGTCCTACAATGAGCAGTTCTTC
CASSSRQGRSYNEQFF
>TRBV29-1|TRBJ2-7|17|.|.
TGCAGCGTTGGGCTCCTCATCGACAGCCCCAATCCCTACGAGCAGTACTTC
CSVGLLIDSPNPYEQYF
>TRBV19|TRBJ1-2|13|TRBD1|.
TGTGCCAGTAGGCCCAGGGGGAACTATGGCTACACCTTC
CASRPRGNYGYTF
>TRBV27|TRBJ2-7|14|TRBD2|few
TGTGCCAGCAGTTTATCAGGACTAGCGGGAGAGCAGTACTTC
CASSLSGLAGEQYF
>TRBV9|TRBJ2-2|15|TRBD1|.
TGTGCCAGCAGCCCGACAGGGGGGAGGACCGGGGAGCTGTTTTTT
CASSPTGGRTGELFF
>TRBV28|TRBJ1-2|14|.|.
TGTGCCAGCAGGGCAGGGGAGATCCGCTATGGCTACACCTTC
CASRAGEIRYGYTF
>TRBV7-9|TRBJ1-1|16|.|.
TGTGCCAGCAGCACCGGCCGGGATATATCGAACACTGAAGCTTTCTTT
CASSTGRDISNTEAFF
>TRBV9|TRBJ2-4|14|.|.
TGTGCCAGCAGCGTAGCCAGCGAAGAAAACATTCAGTACTTC
CASSVASEENIQYF
>TRBV10-1|TRBJ1-1|17|.|few
TGCGCCAGCAGTGAGTCGAGGTCGGGGAAACGGTCGGATGAAGCTTTCTTT
CASSESRSGKRSDEAFF
>TRBV4-2|TRBJ2-1|13|.|.
TGTGCCAGCACCTACATCGGGGGCAATGAGCAGTTCTTC
CASTYIGGNEQFF